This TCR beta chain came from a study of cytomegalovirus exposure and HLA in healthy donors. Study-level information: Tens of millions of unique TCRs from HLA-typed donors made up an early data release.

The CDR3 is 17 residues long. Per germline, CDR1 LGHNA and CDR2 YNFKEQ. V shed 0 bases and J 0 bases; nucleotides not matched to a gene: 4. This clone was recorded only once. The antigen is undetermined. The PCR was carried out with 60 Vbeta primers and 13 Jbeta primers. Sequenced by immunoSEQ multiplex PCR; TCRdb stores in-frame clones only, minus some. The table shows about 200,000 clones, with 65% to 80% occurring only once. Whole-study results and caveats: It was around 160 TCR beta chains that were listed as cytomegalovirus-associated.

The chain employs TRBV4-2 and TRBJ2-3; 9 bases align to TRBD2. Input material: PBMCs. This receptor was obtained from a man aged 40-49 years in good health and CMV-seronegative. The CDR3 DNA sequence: TGTGCCAGCAGCCAAGACGGTCTAGCGGGGAGCACAGATACGCAGTATTTT. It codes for CASSQDGLAGSTDTQYF.